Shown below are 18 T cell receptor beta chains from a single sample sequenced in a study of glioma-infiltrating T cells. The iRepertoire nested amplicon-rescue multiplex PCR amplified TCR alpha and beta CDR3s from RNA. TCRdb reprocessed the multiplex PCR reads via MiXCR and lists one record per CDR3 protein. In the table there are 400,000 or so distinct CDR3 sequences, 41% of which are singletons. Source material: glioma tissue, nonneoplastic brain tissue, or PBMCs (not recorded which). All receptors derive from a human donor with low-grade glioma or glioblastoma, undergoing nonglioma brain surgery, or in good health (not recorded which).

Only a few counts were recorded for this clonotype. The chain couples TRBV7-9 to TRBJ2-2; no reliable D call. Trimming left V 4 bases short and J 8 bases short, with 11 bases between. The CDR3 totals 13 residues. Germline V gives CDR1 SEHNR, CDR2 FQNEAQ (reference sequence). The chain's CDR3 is CASSYDAGGELFF. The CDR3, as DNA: TGTGCCAGCAGCTACGACGCTGGGGGGGAGCTGTTTTTT.

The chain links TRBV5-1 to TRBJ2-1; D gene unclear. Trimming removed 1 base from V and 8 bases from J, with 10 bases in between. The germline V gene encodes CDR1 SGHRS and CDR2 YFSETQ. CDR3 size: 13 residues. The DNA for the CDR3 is TGCGCCAGCAGCTTGTATCCAGCCGATGAGCAGTTCTTC. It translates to CASSLYPADEQFF.

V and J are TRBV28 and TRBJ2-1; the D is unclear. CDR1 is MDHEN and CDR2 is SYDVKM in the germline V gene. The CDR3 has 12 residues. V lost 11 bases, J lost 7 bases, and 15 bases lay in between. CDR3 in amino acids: CASDGAGNEQFF. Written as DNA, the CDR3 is TGTGCCTCAGACGGCGCCGGAAATGAGCAGTTCTTC.

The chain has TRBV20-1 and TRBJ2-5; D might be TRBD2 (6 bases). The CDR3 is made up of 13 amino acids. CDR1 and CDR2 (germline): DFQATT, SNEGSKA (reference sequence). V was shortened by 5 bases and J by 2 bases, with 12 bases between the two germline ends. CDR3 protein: CSALGRGQETQYF. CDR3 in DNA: TGCAGTGCTTTAGGACGGGGGCAAGAGACCCAGTACTTC.

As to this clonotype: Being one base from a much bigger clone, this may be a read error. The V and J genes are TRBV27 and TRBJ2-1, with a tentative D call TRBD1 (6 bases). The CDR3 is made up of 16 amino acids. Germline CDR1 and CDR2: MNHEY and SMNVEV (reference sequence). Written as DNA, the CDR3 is TGTGCCAGCAGCCTTACAGGGTTTAGCTCCAACAATGAGCAGTTCTTC. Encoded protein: CASSLTGFSSNNEQFF.

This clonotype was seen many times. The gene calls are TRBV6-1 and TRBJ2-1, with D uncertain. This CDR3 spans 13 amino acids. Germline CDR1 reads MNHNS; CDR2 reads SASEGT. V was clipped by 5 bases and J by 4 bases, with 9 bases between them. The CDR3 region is CASSYALYNEQFF. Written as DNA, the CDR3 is TGTGCCAGCAGTTACGCACTGTACAATGAGCAGTTCTTC.

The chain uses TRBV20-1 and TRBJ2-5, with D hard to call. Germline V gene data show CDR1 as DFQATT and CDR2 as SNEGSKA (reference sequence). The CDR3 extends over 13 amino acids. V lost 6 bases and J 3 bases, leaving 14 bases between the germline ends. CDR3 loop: CSALGNGEETQYF. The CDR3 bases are TGCAGTGCGTTAGGGAACGGAGAAGAGACCCAGTACTTC.

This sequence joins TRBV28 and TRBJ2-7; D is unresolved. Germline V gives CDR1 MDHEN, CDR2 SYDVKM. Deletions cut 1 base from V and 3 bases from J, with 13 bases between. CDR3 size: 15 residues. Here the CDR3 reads CASSLFGVRIYEQYF. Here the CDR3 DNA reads TGTGCCAGCAGTTTATTCGGCGTGAGGATCTACGAGCAGTACTTC.

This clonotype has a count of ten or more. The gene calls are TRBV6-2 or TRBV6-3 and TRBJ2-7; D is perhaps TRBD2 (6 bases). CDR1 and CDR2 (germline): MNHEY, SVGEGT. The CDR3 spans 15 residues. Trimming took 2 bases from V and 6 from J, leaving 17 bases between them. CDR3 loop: CASSYPPWRDGEQYF. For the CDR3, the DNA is TGTGCCAGCAGTTACCCGCCCTGGCGGGACGGCGAGCAGTACTTC.

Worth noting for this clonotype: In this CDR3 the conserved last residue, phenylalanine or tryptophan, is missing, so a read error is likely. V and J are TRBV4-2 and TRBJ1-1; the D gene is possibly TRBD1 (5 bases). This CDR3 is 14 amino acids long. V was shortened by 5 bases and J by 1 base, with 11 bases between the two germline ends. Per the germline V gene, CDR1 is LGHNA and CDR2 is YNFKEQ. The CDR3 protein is CASSFSGKNTEAFL. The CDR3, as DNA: TGTGCCAGCAGCTTTTCAGGGAAGAACACTGAAGCTTTCCTT.

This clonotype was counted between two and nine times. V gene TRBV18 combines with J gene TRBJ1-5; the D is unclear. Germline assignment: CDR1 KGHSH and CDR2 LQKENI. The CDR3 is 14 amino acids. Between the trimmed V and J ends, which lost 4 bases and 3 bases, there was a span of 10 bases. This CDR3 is CASSLTENNQPQHF. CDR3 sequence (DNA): TGTGCCAGCTCACTTACAGAGAACAATCAGCCCCAGCATTTT.

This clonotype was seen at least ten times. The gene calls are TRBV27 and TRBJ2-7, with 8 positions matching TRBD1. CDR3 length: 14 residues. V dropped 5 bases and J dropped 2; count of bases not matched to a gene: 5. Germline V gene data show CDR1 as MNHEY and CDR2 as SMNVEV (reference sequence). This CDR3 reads CASSSRDRTYEQYF. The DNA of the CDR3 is TGTGCCAGCAGTAGCCGGGACAGGACCTACGAGCAGTACTTC.

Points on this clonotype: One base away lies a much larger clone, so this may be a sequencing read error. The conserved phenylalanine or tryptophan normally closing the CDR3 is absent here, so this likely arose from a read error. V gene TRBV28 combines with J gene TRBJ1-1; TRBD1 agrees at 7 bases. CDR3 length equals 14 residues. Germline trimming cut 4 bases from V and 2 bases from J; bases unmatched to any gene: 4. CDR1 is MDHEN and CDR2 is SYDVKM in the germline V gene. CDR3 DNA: TGTGCCAGCAGTTCGACAGGGTTAAACACTGAAGCTTTCTCT. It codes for CASSSTGLNTEAFS.

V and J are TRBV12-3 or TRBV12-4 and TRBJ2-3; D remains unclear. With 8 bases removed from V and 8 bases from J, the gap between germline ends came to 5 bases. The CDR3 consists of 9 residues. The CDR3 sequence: CASGFTQYF. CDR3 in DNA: TGTGCCAGCGGGTTTACGCAGTATTTT.

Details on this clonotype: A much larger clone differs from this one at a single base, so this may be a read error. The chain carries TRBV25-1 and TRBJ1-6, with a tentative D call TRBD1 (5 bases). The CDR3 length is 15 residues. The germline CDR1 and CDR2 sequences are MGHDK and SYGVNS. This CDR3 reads CASSDPRLGGSPIHF. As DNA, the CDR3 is TGTGCCAGCAGTGATCCCCGGTTGGGGGGTTCACCCATCCACTTT.

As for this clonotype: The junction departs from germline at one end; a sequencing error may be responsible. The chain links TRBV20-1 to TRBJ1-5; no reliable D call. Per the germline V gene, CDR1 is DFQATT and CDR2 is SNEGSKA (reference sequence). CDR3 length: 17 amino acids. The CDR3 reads CSARRLSAVYSNRPQHF. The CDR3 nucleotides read TGCAGTGCTAGAAGGCTCAGCGCAGTTTATAGCAATCGGCCCCAGCATTTT.

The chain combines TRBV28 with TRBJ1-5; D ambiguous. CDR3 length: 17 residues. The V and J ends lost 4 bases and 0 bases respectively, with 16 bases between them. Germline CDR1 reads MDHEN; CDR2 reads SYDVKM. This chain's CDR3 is CASSSPWGDYSNQPQHF. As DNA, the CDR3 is TGTGCCAGCAGTTCACCTTGGGGAGATTATAGCAATCAGCCCCAGCATTTT.

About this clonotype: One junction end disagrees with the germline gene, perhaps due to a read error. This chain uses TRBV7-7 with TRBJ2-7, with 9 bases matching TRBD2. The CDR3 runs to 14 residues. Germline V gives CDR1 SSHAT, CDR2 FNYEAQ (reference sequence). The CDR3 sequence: CASSPTSGFGEQYF. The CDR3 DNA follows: TGTGCTAGCAGCCCGACTAGCGGATTCGGCGAGCAGTACTTC.